This T cell receptor beta chain is from a study of blood T cell repertoires in COVID-19. Study at large: Collection of acute and convalescent COVID-19 samples took place in the United States, Italy and Spain. Sources were T cells, B-cell-depleted T cells, or PBMCs; the material itself was cDNA or gDNA.

Comments on this clone: The junction does not match germline at one end; this may be a read error.

Original analysis: Amplified reference gene primers provided the basis for estimating nucleated cell counts. The repertoire was sequenced with immunoSEQ multiplex PCR; TCRdb's copy has only in-frame clones and lacks some. The DNA was the basis for D and trimming; V, J and clone size are from that table. The table lists 12,000 to 15,000 clones, 75% of them singletons, with around 13% in the top ten. Germline V gives CDR1 MGHRA, CDR2 YSYEKL. The CDR3 is 16 residues long. This chain connects TRBV4-1 to TRBJ2-4; D is uncertain. Material for sequencing was peripheral blood. The receptor was isolated from a man between 60 and 70 years old with acute or convalescent COVID-19. CDR3 in amino acids: CASSQETGVGKNIQCF. The CDR3 DNA is TGCGCCAGCAGCCAAGAGACCGGAGTTGGCAAAAACATTCAGTGCTTC.